These 27 T cell receptor beta chains originate from one sample sequenced in a study of T cell repertoires in cytomegalovirus infection. TCRdb ran MiXCR on the reads and lists one entry per CDR3 protein. The repertoire holds 200,000 or so distinct CDR3 sequences, with 28% as singletons. Input material: PBMCs. These receptors all come from a human donor in good health (CMV status not recorded). Some clones in this sample may be carry-over from other donors' samples.

This chain links TRBV12-5 with TRBJ2-3, with 10 bases fitting TRBD1. Germline V gene lookup returns CDR1 LGHNT and CDR2 FRNRAP. V lost 1 base to trimming and J lost 5 bases; unmatched junction nucleotides: 6. The CDR3 length is 16 residues. CDR3 residues: CASGLGQGAEVDTQYF. The CDR3 DNA reads as TGTGCTAGTGGTTTGGGACAGGGGGCTGAGGTAGATACGCAGTATTTT. Full variable domain (outside the CDR3, taken from reference TRBV12-5 and TRBJ2-3): DARVTQTPRHKVTEMGQEVTMRCQPILGHNTVFWYRQTMMQGLELLAYFRNRAPLDDSGMPKDRFSAEMPDATLATLKIQPSEPRDSAVYFCASGLGQGAEVDTQYFGPGTRLTVL.

This clonotype came up a few times. This sequence joins TRBV7-2 and TRBJ1-2; 8 nucleotides line up with TRBD1. This CDR3 region has 14 residues. Germline CDR1 reads SGHTA; CDR2 reads FQGNSA. Trimming cost V 5 bases and J 8 bases; bases outside gene matches: 10. The CDR3: CASSLLDRGRGYTF. Written as DNA, the CDR3 is TGTGCCAGCAGCCTATTAGACAGGGGTCGAGGCTACACCTTC.

This clonotype was detected only a few times. The rearrangement links TRBV6-8 to TRBJ2-1; D uncertain. Germline V lookup: CDR1 MNHGY, CDR2 SAAAGT. The V end was cut by 7 bases, the J end by 2 bases, with 18 bases between. The CDR3 runs 16 residues. The CDR3 bases are TGTGCCAGCACTCCGGAAGGGAATGAGGCCTACAATGAGCAGTTCTTC. It codes for CASTPEGNEAYNEQFF.

The CDR3 spells CASSVGAGLKNIQYF. CDR3 nucleotides: TGTGCCAGCAGCGTAGGGGCAGGACTAAAAAACATTCAGTACTTC. This rearrangement joins TRBV9 to TRBJ2-4; D perhaps matches TRBD2 (6 bases). Trimming took 0 bases from V and 4 from J, leaving 11 bases between them. Germline CDR1 reads SGDLS; CDR2 reads YYNGEE. The CDR3 contains 15 residues.

Comment on this clonotype: A single base separates this from a much larger clone, so it may be a read error. The V gene is TRBV7-6, the J gene TRBJ2-7, with D possibly matching TRBD2 (5 bases). In germline, CDR1 is SGHVS, CDR2 FNYEAQ. This CDR3 is built from 13 residues. The CDR3 sequence is CASGLRGFREQYF. In DNA form, the CDR3 reads TGTGCCAGCGGCTTACGGGGTTTCCGCGAGCAGTACTTC.

This clonotype was detected only a few times. The rearrangement uses TRBV7-2 and TRBJ2-5; the match to TRBD1 covers 7 bases. This CDR3 is built from 14 residues. The germline V gene encodes CDR1 SGHTA and CDR2 FQGNSA. V was clipped by 3 bases and J by 4 bases; unmatched bases: 5. The CDR3 DNA sequence: TGTGCCAGCAGCTTGAGGGGGCAACGAGAGACCCAGTACTTC. Protein product: CASSLRGQRETQYF.

This clonotype was found a few times. This CDR3 is CASGERGSSYEQYF. For the CDR3, the DNA is TGTGCCAGCGGAGAGCGGGGGAGCTCCTACGAGCAGTACTTC. The V call is TRBV7-8, the J call TRBJ2-7; 8 positions match TRBD2. Germline-derived CDR1 and CDR2 are SGHVS and FQNEAQ. The CDR3 length is 14 residues. With 8 bases clipped from V and 0 bases from J, the junction kept 6 bases outside the gene matches.

This clonotype has ten or more counts. The chain carries TRBV19 and TRBJ1-5; a possible D gene is TRBD1 (5 bases). V was clipped by 6 bases and J by 7 bases, with 16 bases between them. The CDR3 length is 14 residues. From germline, CDR1 is LNHDA and CDR2 SQIVND (reference sequence). In DNA form, the CDR3 reads TGTGCCAGTAGACGGATTCGGGACGGACAGCCCCAGCATTTT. As protein: CASRRIRDGQPQHF.

The chain employs TRBV6-1 and TRBJ2-7; TRBD1 matches at 11 bases. Germline lookup yields CDR1 MNHNS and CDR2 SASEGT. The ends lost 6 bases at V and 5 bases at J; junction bases unmatched: 12. The CDR3 is made up of 16 amino acids. CDR3 residues: CASSPTYRTGGNEQYF. The DNA for the CDR3 is TGTGCCAGCAGCCCTACTTACCGGACAGGGGGCAACGAGCAGTACTTC.

The chain is built from TRBV28 and TRBJ1-1; unclear D gene. Trimming pared 2 bases from V and 5 bases from J, leaving 12 bases between. Germline CDR1 reads MDHEN; CDR2 reads SYDVKM. The CDR3 length is 14 residues. For the CDR3, the DNA is TGTGCCAGCAGTTTAATGGGCAGAGGAACTGAAGCTTTCTTT. Translating it yields CASSLMGRGTEAFF.

The V gene is TRBV10-3, the J gene TRBJ1-1; 7 bases align to TRBD1. Germline V gene sequence: CDR1 ENHRY, CDR2 SYGVKD. CDR3 length: 14 amino acids. V lost 3 bases to trimming and J lost 10 bases; unmatched junction nucleotides: 11. CDR3 sequence reads: CAISEGTVTPRAFF. The CDR3 bases are TGTGCCATCAGTGAAGGGACAGTTACCCCGCGAGCTTTCTTT.

The genes are TRBV5-5 and TRBJ1-4, with D unresolved. V was clipped by 1 base and J by 7 bases, with 8 bases between them. This CDR3 has 13 residues. Germline V gene sequence: CDR1 SGHKS, CDR2 YYEKEE (reference sequence). The CDR3 bases are TGTGCCAGCAGCTTGATTCTGGGTGAAAAACTGTTTTTT. Translation gives CASSLILGEKLFF.

This clonotype was seen a few times. V usage is TRBV7-2 and J usage is TRBJ1-6; no definite D call. This CDR3 has 13 residues. Germline-derived CDR1 and CDR2 are SGHTA and FQGNSA. Trimming stripped 6 bases from V and 6 bases from J, with 9 bases between. The CDR3 bases are TGTGCCAGCAGGTTGGAGGGTAATTCACCCCTCCACTTT. It is translated as CASRLEGNSPLHF. The complete variable domain, with remaining parts taken from reference TRBV7-2 and TRBJ1-6, reads GAGVSQSPSNKVTEKGKDVELRCDPISGHTALYWYRQSLGQGLEFLIYFQGNSAPDKSGLPSDRFSAERTGGSVSTLTIQRTQQEDSAVYLCASRLEGNSPLHFGNGTRLTVT.

The V call is TRBV28, the J call TRBJ1-1; perhaps TRBD1 as D (6 bases). CDR1 and CDR2 (germline): MDHEN, SYDVKM. Trimming pared 3 bases from V and 7 bases from J, leaving 18 bases between. The CDR3 is 15 residues long. The CDR3 here is CASSLPRQGHSEAFF. CDR3 in DNA: TGTGCCAGCAGTTTGCCCCGGCAGGGGCATAGTGAAGCTTTCTTT.

This clonotype has ten or more counts. The chain uses TRBV4-1 and TRBJ2-5, with 7 bases matching TRBD2. Germline assignment: CDR1 MGHRA and CDR2 YSYEKL. The CDR3 runs to 16 residues. The V and J ends lost 0 bases and 2 bases, in that order; junction bases with no gene match: 6. The CDR3 DNA reads as TGCGCCAGCAGCCAAGATGAGCGGGGAGAGCAAGAGACCCAGTACTTC. This codes for CASSQDERGEQETQYF.

This chain joins TRBV20-1 and TRBJ2-5; 8 bases fit TRBD1. V lost 3 bases, J lost 4 bases, and 10 bases stayed unmatched. The V gene's germline CDR1 is DFQATT and CDR2 SNEGSKA (reference sequence). The CDR3 consists of 15 residues. CDR3 loop: CSASGPLGQGETQYF. The CDR3 DNA sequence: TGCAGTGCTAGTGGCCCCCTTGGACAGGGAGAGACCCAGTACTTC.

This chain uses TRBV2 with TRBJ2-3; maybe TRBD2 (5 bases). Trimming stripped 7 bases from V and 0 bases from J, with 11 bases between. Germline V gene data show CDR1 as SNHLY and CDR2 as FYNNEI. The CDR3 spans 14 residues. The CDR3 sequence: CASTGPGSTDTQYF. The CDR3 coding sequence is TGTGCCAGCACCGGACCGGGGAGCACAGATACGCAGTATTTT.

V and J are TRBV29-1 and TRBJ1-2, with a tentative D call TRBD1 (5 bases). The V gene lost 7 bases and the J gene lost 1 base, with 10 bases spanning the gap. Germline CDR1 and CDR2: SQVTM and ANQGSEA. The CDR3 extends over 12 amino acids. This CDR3 reads CSARQINYGYTF. The CDR3 DNA is TGCAGCGCCCGACAGATTAACTATGGCTACACCTTC.

This clonotype has only a few counts. V is TRBV4-2 and J is TRBJ2-3; no reliable D call. V shed 1 base and J shed 1 base, with 15 bases lying between them. Per germline, CDR1 LGHNA and CDR2 YNFKEQ. There are 17 residues in the CDR3. The CDR3 nucleotides read TGTGCCAGCAGCCAAGTGAGCTCGGGTAAACGCACAGATACGCAGTATTTT. Translated, it gives CASSQVSSGKRTDTQYF.

This clonotype appeared a few times. This chain uses TRBV7-6 with TRBJ2-1; maybe TRBD1 (6 bases). Looked up from germline, CDR1 is SGHVS and CDR2 is FNYEAQ. V was clipped by 5 bases and J by 0 bases, with 14 bases between them. The CDR3 consists of 16 residues. This chain's CDR3 is CASSPQGRSSYNEQFF. CDR3 bases: TGTGCCAGCAGCCCCCAGGGGCGGAGCTCCTACAATGAGCAGTTCTTC.

This chain connects TRBV7-9 to TRBJ1-4; unclear D gene. This CDR3 region has 14 residues. Between the trimmed V and J ends, which lost 3 bases and 7 bases, there was a span of 12 bases. Germline V gene sequence: CDR1 SEHNR, CDR2 FQNEAQ (reference sequence). The CDR3 loop is CASSFLELGEKLFF. For the CDR3, the DNA is TGTGCCAGCAGCTTTCTGGAATTGGGTGAAAAACTGTTTTTT.

This chain connects TRBV4-3 to TRBJ2-7, with D unresolved. The ends were cut back, 0 bases at V and 3 bases at J, with 9 bases in the middle. This CDR3 region has 14 residues. CDR1 is LGHNA and CDR2 is YSLEER in the germline V gene. The CDR3 DNA reads as TGCGCCAGCAGCCAAGATAGAAGTCTCTACGAGCAGTACTTC. The encoded protein is CASSQDRSLYEQYF.

This clonotype was counted at least ten times. The CDR3 here is CASTPSGRYNSPLHF. The CDR3 nucleotides are TGTGCCAGCACTCCGTCCGGGCGTTATAATTCACCCCTCCACTTT. This rearrangement joins TRBV7-2 to TRBJ1-6, with D unclear. Between the trimmed V and J ends, which lost 7 bases and 4 bases, there was a span of 14 bases. The CDR3 extends over 15 amino acids. The germline V gene has CDR1 SGHTA and CDR2 FQGNSA.

This clonotype has a single count. This chain connects TRBV6-1 to TRBJ1-5, with D unresolved. The CDR3 is made up of 12 amino acids. Germline CDR1 reads MNHNS; CDR2 reads SASEGT. V lost 4 bases, J lost 4 bases, and 5 bases lay in between. CDR3 sequence reads: CASSGWNQPQHF. For the CDR3, the DNA is TGTGCCAGCAGTGGTTGGAATCAGCCCCAGCATTTT.

The chain carries TRBV19 and TRBJ2-3, with a tentative D call TRBD2 (6 bases). From germline, CDR1 is LNHDA and CDR2 SQIVND (reference sequence). Trimming took 3 bases from V and 3 from J, leaving 16 bases between them. The CDR3 spans 16 residues. For the CDR3, the DNA is TGTGCCAGTAGTATTGGGGGGATTCGCCCAACAGATACGCAGTATTTT. This translates into CASSIGGIRPTDTQYF.

The chain joins TRBV27 to TRBJ2-7; D is perhaps TRBD1 or TRBD2 (5 bases each). The germline V gene has CDR1 MNHEY and CDR2 SMNVEV (reference sequence). The CDR3 consists of 13 residues. V was pared by 5 bases and J by 7 bases, with 15 bases between. The CDR3 reads CASSTRDHAEQYF. CDR3 nucleotide sequence: TGTGCCAGCAGTACCCGGGACCACGCTGAGCAGTACTTC.

The chain uses TRBV27 and TRBJ2-3; D is unclear. The CDR3 sequence is 13 residues long. Per germline, CDR1 MNHEY and CDR2 SMNVEV (reference sequence). V was cut by 5 bases and J by 3 bases, with 9 bases left in between. The CDR3 sequence: CASSGLWTDTQYF. The DNA for the CDR3 is TGTGCCAGCAGTGGGCTCTGGACAGATACGCAGTATTTT.